Below, 28 T cell receptor beta chains from the same sample are listed, as sequenced in a study of post-analysis software for immune sequencing data. Study-level points and caveats: About five TRBV segments, including TRBV5-6, TRBV5-1 and TRBV20-1, were more frequent in patients than controls.

Their specific antigens are unknown. Sequencing libraries made from TCR beta cDNA carried unique molecular identifiers. In TCRdb, the PCR reads were re-called with MiXCR into one record per CDR3 protein. The sample records almost 700,000 distinct CDR3 sequences, 55% to 60% being singletons. Sequencing was performed on blood. All receptors derive from a girl aged 2-9 years with multiple sclerosis.

The genes are TRBV6-5 and TRBJ2-5; D unresolved. V lost 2 bases and J lost 11, with 24 bases in between. This CDR3 is 16 amino acids long. Germline CDR1 reads MNHEY; CDR2 reads SVGAGI. Written as DNA, the CDR3 is TGTGCCAGCAGTTACGTGGCCTCCCTACGGGTGGATGAGCAGTACTTC. Protein product: CASSYVASLRVDEQYF.

A few counts support this clonotype. This rearrangement joins TRBV20-1 to TRBJ2-7; unclear D gene. Germline V CDR1 and CDR2: DFQATT, SNEGSKA (reference sequence). The CDR3 length is 14 residues. V lost 2 bases to trimming and J lost 2 bases, with 13 bases between them. The DNA of the CDR3 is TGCAGTGCTAGAAGGGCTAGTTGGCCCTACGAGCAGTACTTC. It specifies CSARRASWPYEQYF.

V and J are TRBV5-1 and TRBJ2-3; 7 bases agree with TRBD1. This CDR3 has 16 residues. Germline CDR1 is SGHRS and CDR2 is YFSETQ. J was trimmed by 2 bases and V by 4 bases; bases with no gene match: 10. For the CDR3, the DNA is TGCGCCAGCAGCCCATCCCGGGACAGTTCCACAGATACGCAGTATTTT. The encoded protein is CASSPSRDSSTDTQYF.

This chain uses TRBV5-5 with TRBJ1-1; a weak D match, TRBD1 (5 bases). Germline CDR1 is SGHKS and CDR2 is YYEKEE (reference sequence). The CDR3 consists of 13 residues. The V gene lost 2 bases and the J gene lost 11 bases, with 16 bases spanning the gap. The CDR3 reads CASSFGQGKAAFF. CDR3 sequence (DNA): TGTGCCAGCAGCTTCGGGCAGGGAAAGGCCGCTTTCTTT.

The V gene is TRBV7-2, the J gene TRBJ2-3; 8 bases are shared with TRBD2. Trimming removed 3 bases from V and 10 bases from J; junction bases left unmatched: 12. The CDR3 consists of 15 residues. The germline gives CDR1 SGHTA, CDR2 FQGNSA. CDR3 region: CASSFSGGIREAQYF. As DNA, the CDR3 is TGTGCCAGCAGCTTTTCGGGGGGGATTCGAGAAGCGCAGTATTTT.

The chain couples TRBV6-5 to TRBJ2-7; possibly TRBD2 for D (5 bases). Deletions cut 5 bases from V and 3 bases from J, with 11 bases between. Germline CDR1 and CDR2: MNHEY and SVGAGI. The CDR3 length is 13 residues. The chain's CDR3 is CASSRGLNYEQYF. The CDR3 DNA follows: TGTGCCAGCAGTCGGGGTCTGAACTACGAGCAGTACTTC.

The chain recombines TRBV29-1 with TRBJ2-3; D gene uncertain. Germline lookup yields CDR1 SQVTM and CDR2 ANQGSEA. V was clipped by 0 bases and J by 10 bases, with 20 bases between them. This CDR3 spans 15 amino acids. The CDR3 loop reads CSVEDLSEEVEAQYF. The CDR3 nucleotides are TGCAGCGTTGAAGATCTCAGTGAAGAAGTAGAAGCGCAGTATTTT.

This clonotype has just a few counts. The rearrangement links TRBV5-1 to TRBJ2-5, with D possibly being TRBD1 (6 bases). The germline V gene encodes CDR1 SGHRS and CDR2 YFSETQ. V lost 2 bases and J 2 bases, leaving 10 bases between the germline ends. This CDR3 is built from 14 residues. CDR3 bases: TGCGCCAGCAGCTTACAGGGTGGGCAAGAGACCCAGTACTTC. As protein: CASSLQGGQETQYF.

This chain joins TRBV11-2 and TRBJ2-7; unclear D gene. Trimming pared 1 base from V and 4 bases from J, leaving 5 bases between. CDR3 size: 12 residues. Germline-derived CDR1 and CDR2 are SGHAT and FQNNGV. CDR3 region: CASSLAAYEQYF. CDR3 nucleotide sequence: TGTGCCAGCAGCTTAGCGGCTTACGAGCAGTACTTC.

This clonotype has a handful of counts. This chain joins TRBV12-3 or TRBV12-4 and TRBJ1-2, with D perhaps matching TRBD1 (5 bases). There are 15 residues in the CDR3. Trimming stripped 6 bases from V and 5 bases from J, with 19 bases between. CDR3 protein: CASSLLTQGLYGYTF. In DNA, the CDR3 is TGTGCCAGCAGCCTACTTACGCAGGGATTGTATGGCTACACCTTC.

This rearrangement joins TRBV4-3 to TRBJ1-2; the D gene is possibly TRBD1 (5 bases). The CDR3 consists of 16 residues. Trimming took off 1 base at V and 4 bases at J, with 16 bases between the two ends. CDR1 is LGHNA and CDR2 is YSLEER in the germline V gene. CDR3 sequence reads: CASSQGEAGGGYGYTF. CDR3 in DNA: TGCGCCAGCAGCCAAGGAGAGGCGGGGGGAGGCTATGGCTACACCTTC.

The J gene is TRBJ2-5, the V gene TRBV6-5; D might be TRBD1 or TRBD2, each matching 5 bases. The V end was cut by 3 bases, the J end by 3 bases, with 14 bases between. This CDR3 contains 15 residues. Germline CDR1 is MNHEY and CDR2 is SVGAGI. The chain's CDR3 is CASSYVRDEKETQYF. In DNA, the CDR3 is TGTGCCAGCAGTTATGTCAGGGACGAGAAAGAGACCCAGTACTTC.

The chain carries TRBV11-2 and TRBJ1-1; tentative D call: TRBD1 (5 bases). This CDR3 comprises 12 residues. In germline, CDR1 is SGHAT, CDR2 FQNNGV. V lost 4 bases and J lost 6, with 9 bases in between. CDR3 sequence: CASSSRQPEAFF. The DNA of the CDR3 is TGTGCCAGCAGCTCCCGACAGCCTGAAGCTTTCTTT. Together with reference TRBV11-2 and TRBJ1-1, the CDR3 gives the full variable domain: EAGVAQSPRYKIIEKRQSVAFWCNPISGHATLYWYQQILGQGPKLLIQFQNNGVVDDSQLPKDRFSAERLKGVDSTLKIQPAKLEDSAVYLCASSSRQPEAFFGQGTRLTVV.

The table lists this clonotype with a few counts. The CDR3 region is CASSLATRGDEQYF. The CDR3 nucleotides read TGTGCCAGCAGCTTAGCGACCAGGGGGGACGAGCAGTACTTC. J is TRBJ2-7 and V is TRBV7-9; D perhaps matches TRBD1 (7 bases). With 0 bases removed from V and 5 bases from J, the gap between germline ends came to 11 bases. The CDR3 is 14 residues long. Germline V gene data show CDR1 as SEHNR and CDR2 as FQNEAQ (reference sequence).

The J gene is TRBJ2-3, the V gene TRBV20-1; TRBD2 agrees at 10 bases. Germline CDR1 reads DFQATT; CDR2 reads SNEGSKA (reference sequence). CDR3 length: 14 amino acids. V lost 5 bases to trimming and J lost 5 bases; unmatched junction nucleotides: 7. The CDR3 DNA reads TGCAGTGCTCTACTAGCGGGGTCGGGAGATACGCAGTATTTT. It translates to CSALLAGSGDTQYF.

CDR3: CASTLVLETQYF. In nucleotides, the CDR3 is TGTGCCAGCACACTAGTACTCGAGACCCAGTACTTC. This chain joins TRBV2 and TRBJ2-5; perhaps TRBD2 as D (5 bases). CDR1 SNHLY and CDR2 FYNNEI come from the germline V gene. Trimming left V 7 bases short and J 5 bases short, with 11 bases between. The length of the CDR3 is 12 residues.

The V call is TRBV6-2 or TRBV6-3, the J call TRBJ1-2; D unclear. This CDR3 is 12 amino acids long. Germline V gene data show CDR1 as MNHEY and CDR2 as SVGEGT. Trimming pared 2 bases from V and 3 bases from J, leaving 4 bases between. The CDR3 DNA is TGTGCCAGCAGTTACATGTACTATGGCTACACCTTC. Its protein product is CASSYMYYGYTF.

With respect to this clonotype: At one end, the junction sequence differs from germline, possibly due to a read error. This chain connects TRBV29-1 to TRBJ2-6; tentatively, D is TRBD1 or TRBD2 (5 bases each). CDR1 and CDR2 from the germline V gene are SQVTM and ANQGSEA. The CDR3 runs to 12 residues. The CDR3 DNA is TGCAGCGCCCAGTCCGGGGCCAACGCCCTGACTTTC. It yields the protein CSAQSGANALTF. Full variable domain (rest looked up from reference TRBV29-1 and TRBJ2-6): SAVISQKPSRDICQRGTSLTIQCQVDSQVTMMFWYRQQPGQSLTLIATANQGSEATYESGFVIDKFPISRPNLTFSTLTVSNMSPEDSSIYLCSAQSGANALTFGAGSRLTVL.

This chain connects TRBV4-1 to TRBJ1-2, with D perhaps TRBD1 (5 bases). V was clipped by 4 bases and J by 8 bases, with 20 bases between them. Germline V gives CDR1 MGHRA, CDR2 YSYEKL. CDR3 length: 15 amino acids. Here the CDR3 reads CASSRLIRDPAGYTF. The CDR3 nucleotides are TGCGCCAGCAGCCGGTTAATCCGGGACCCGGCGGGCTACACCTTC.

V gene TRBV10-3 combines with J gene TRBJ2-3; the D is unclear. Trimming removed 2 bases from V and 2 bases from J, with 11 bases in between. CDR1 is ENHRY, CDR2 SYGVKD, per germline. This CDR3 spans 15 amino acids. The CDR3 reads CAISEGRTNTDTQYF. The CDR3 DNA reads TGTGCCATCAGTGAGGGACGGACCAACACAGATACGCAGTATTTT.

This clonotype was picked up a small number of times. J is TRBJ2-5 and V is TRBV5-1; D is undetermined. V shed 7 bases and J shed 2 bases, with 15 bases lying between them. The CDR3 is 14 amino acids. Germline V gene sequence: CDR1 SGHRS, CDR2 YFSETQ. CDR3 coding DNA: TGCGCCAGCGGCCTGCCTACTGGTCAAGAGACCCAGTACTTC. Translation: CASGLPTGQETQYF.

Only a few counts were recorded for this clonotype. The chain carries TRBV20-1 and TRBJ2-1; TRBD2 agrees at 7 bases. This CDR3 has 13 residues. Per the germline V gene, CDR1 is DFQATT and CDR2 is SNEGSKA (reference sequence). The trim removed 6 bases at V and 2 bases at J, leaving 4 bases unmatched. CDR3 in amino acids: CSARGLAYNEQFF. The CDR3 region has the DNA TGCAGTGCCCGCGGACTAGCCTACAATGAGCAGTTCTTC.

The rearrangement joins TRBV29-1 to TRBJ2-1; 10 bases line up with TRBD2. The V gene end was trimmed by 4 bases and the J gene end by 4 bases; junction bases not matched to a gene: 10. The CDR3 is made up of 16 amino acids. The germline V gene encodes CDR1 SQVTM and CDR2 ANQGSEA. The CDR3 nucleotides read TGCAGCGTTGGAGAAAGAGGACTAGCGGCTTACAATGAGCAGTTCTTC. Its translation is CSVGERGLAAYNEQFF.

This CDR3 reads CSTKGTLTPLAKNIQYF. In DNA, the CDR3 is TGCAGCACCAAGGGAACTTTGACTCCCTTAGCCAAAAACATTCAGTACTTC. The chain recombines TRBV20-1 with TRBJ2-4; D is unresolved. The germline CDR1 and CDR2 sequences are DFQATT and SNEGSKA (reference sequence). The CDR3 length is 17 residues.

This chain uses TRBV5-1 with TRBJ2-1; tentatively, D is TRBD1 (5 bases). The germline V gene encodes CDR1 SGHRS and CDR2 YFSETQ. V was pared by 4 bases and J by 1 base, with 21 bases between. The CDR3 contains 18 residues. The CDR3: CASSPTAPTTLSYNEQFF. In nucleotides, the CDR3 is TGCGCCAGCAGCCCGACAGCACCCACGACCCTGTCCTACAATGAGCAGTTCTTC.

V usage is TRBV20-1 and J usage is TRBJ2-1, with TRBD2 identical over 10 bases. V was clipped by 0 bases and J by 7 bases; unmatched bases: 6. There are 15 residues in the CDR3. Germline loops: CDR1 DFQATT, CDR2 SNEGSKA (reference sequence). The CDR3: CSARDLAGVENEQFF. CDR3 bases: TGCAGTGCTAGAGATCTAGCGGGAGTGGAGAATGAGCAGTTCTTC.

CDR3 protein: CASSSRTPTNYGYTF. The CDR3 bases are TGTGCCAGCAGTTCCCGGACACCTACTAACTATGGCTACACCTTC. J is TRBJ1-2 and V is TRBV12-3 or TRBV12-4, with D possibly matching TRBD1 (5 bases). The V end lost 4 bases, the J end lost 0 bases, and 12 bases lay between the germline ends. This CDR3 has 15 amino acids.

The genes are TRBV5-1 and TRBJ1-2; 7 positions match TRBD1. In germline, CDR1 is SGHRS, CDR2 YFSETQ. The CDR3 loop spans 15 amino acids. V lost 0 bases, J lost 2 bases, and 4 bases stayed unmatched. The CDR3 coding sequence is TGCGCCAGCAGCTTGGCGGCGGACAGGAACTATGGCTACACCTTC. Protein product: CASSLAADRNYGYTF.